The 32 T cell receptor beta chains reported below all come from one sample, sequenced in a study of OX40 agonist ivuxolimab in advanced cancers. Assay: immunoSEQ multiplex PCR; the TCRdb copy retains only in-frame clones and omits some. The sample yields 37,000 or so clones, 70% to 85% seen once. The material sequenced was CD4+ or CD8+ T cells sorted from blood, taken in a trial of the OX40 agonist ivuxolimab. The origin of the receptors is an adult with an advanced solid tumor such as melanoma, head and neck, liver or kidney cancer.

V and J are TRBV4-1 and TRBJ2-3; TRBD2 matches 10 bases. Germline lookup yields CDR1 MGHRA and CDR2 YSYEKL. J was trimmed by 0 bases and V by 6 bases; bases with no gene match: 9. CDR3 length: 17 amino acids. In DNA, the CDR3 is TGCGCCAGCAGGCCGTTACTAGCGGGGAAGAGCACAGATACGCAGTATTTT. The encoded protein is CASRPLLAGKSTDTQYF.

CDR3 in DNA: TGTGCCAGCCAAGGACAGACACCCTTCTATGGCTACACCTTC. Translating it yields CASQGQTPFYGYTF. This rearrangement joins TRBV11-2 to TRBJ1-2, with D tentatively TRBD1 (6 bases). The CDR3 sequence is 14 residues long. The germline gives CDR1 SGHAT, CDR2 FQNNGV. With 8 bases removed from V and 4 bases from J, the gap between germline ends came to 17 bases.

This clone was seen only once. V usage is TRBV7-2 and J usage is TRBJ1-3, with 7 bases identical to TRBD1. Trimming took 1 base from V and 4 from J; bases not matched to a gene: 7. Germline V CDR1 and CDR2: SGHTA, FQGNSA. CDR3 length: 16 residues. CDR3 region: CASSLVRGTRGNTIYF. In DNA form, the CDR3 reads TGTGCCAGCAGCTTAGTCAGGGGGACGAGAGGAAACACCATATATTTT.

The chain carries TRBV4-2 and TRBJ2-1, with D tentatively TRBD1 or TRBD2 (5 bases each). Germline loops: CDR1 LGHNA, CDR2 YNFKEQ. CDR3 length: 16 residues. V lost 0 bases to trimming and J lost 4 bases, with 13 bases between them. The CDR3 reads CASSQDRGVPYNEQFF. The CDR3 region has the DNA TGTGCCAGCAGCCAAGATCGAGGGGTCCCTTACAATGAGCAGTTCTTC.

The table lists this clone with a count of one. The chain couples TRBV11-2 to TRBJ2-7; the D gene is possibly TRBD1 (6 bases). Germline-derived CDR1 and CDR2 are SGHAT and FQNNGV. CDR3 length: 16 amino acids. V lost 6 bases to trimming and J lost 4 bases, with 22 bases between them. CDR3 residues: CASRPLMGAGGYEQYF. For the CDR3, the DNA is TGTGCCAGCAGGCCTTTAATGGGGGCAGGCGGGTACGAGCAGTACTTC.

The chain uses TRBV7-9 and TRBJ2-5; D uncertain. Germline-derived CDR1 and CDR2 are SEHNR and FQNEAQ (reference sequence). Trimming pared 5 bases from V and 7 bases from J, leaving 14 bases between. This CDR3 has 13 residues. CDR3: CASSVTARGTQYF. The DNA for the CDR3 is TGTGCCAGCAGCGTCACGGCTCGCGGGACCCAGTACTTC.

The V gene is TRBV18, the J gene TRBJ1-4; no definite D call. Trimming pared 3 bases from V and 7 bases from J, leaving 12 bases between. Germline V lookup: CDR1 KGHSH, CDR2 LQKENI. There are 14 residues in the CDR3. The CDR3: CASSPQSGREKLFF. The CDR3 DNA follows: TGTGCCAGCTCACCTCAAAGTGGACGTGAAAAACTGTTTTTT.

This clone was seen a few times. V usage is TRBV9 and J usage is TRBJ2-7; possibly TRBD1 or TRBD2 for D (6 bases each). Trimming took off 2 bases at V and 0 bases at J, with 12 bases between the two ends. The CDR3 length is 15 residues. Germline values: CDR1 SGDLS, CDR2 YYNGEE. CDR3 residues: CASSVGGLTSYEQYF. CDR3 bases: TGTGCCAGCAGCGTTGGGGGGCTCACCTCCTACGAGCAGTACTTC. The full variable domain, in which reference TRBV9 and TRBJ2-7 provide the parts outside the CDR3, is DSGVTQTPKHLITATGQRVTLRCSPRSGDLSVYWYQQSLDQGLQFLIQYYNGEERAKGNILERFSAQQFPDLHSELNLSSLELGDSALYFCASSVGGLTSYEQYFGPGTRLTVT.

This CDR3 reads CASSPEGNSYEQYF. As DNA, the CDR3 is TGTGCCAGCAGCCCTGAGGGAAACTCCTACGAGCAGTACTTC. V gene TRBV7-2 combines with J gene TRBJ2-7, with TRBD2 as a possible D gene (5 bases). V lost 5 bases and J 0 bases, leaving 11 bases between the germline ends. CDR3 length: 14 amino acids. Germline loops: CDR1 SGHTA, CDR2 FQGNSA. The entire variable domain, with the rest obtained from reference TRBV7-2 and TRBJ2-7, is as follows: GAGVSQSPSNKVTEKGKDVELRCDPISGHTALYWYRQSLGQGLEFLIYFQGNSAPDKSGLPSDRFSAERTGGSVSTLTIQRTQQEDSAVYLCASSPEGNSYEQYFGPGTRLTVT.

The chain uses TRBV6-5 and TRBJ2-7; 9 nucleotides align to TRBD2. This CDR3 spans 15 amino acids. V lost 7 bases and J lost 0; bases outside the gene matches: 7. CDR1 is MNHEY and CDR2 is SVGAGI in the germline V gene. CDR3 loop: CASITPTSGSYEQYF. The DNA of the CDR3 is TGTGCCAGCATCACCCCGACTAGCGGCTCCTACGAGCAGTACTTC.

The chain carries TRBV19 and TRBJ1-4; no reliable D call. Per the germline V gene, CDR1 is LNHDA and CDR2 is SQIVND (reference sequence). V gave up 6 bases and J gave up 8 bases, with 13 bases separating them. This CDR3 contains 13 residues. Here the CDR3 reads CASRGRHEEKLFF. In DNA form, the CDR3 reads TGTGCCAGTAGAGGGAGACACGAGGAAAAACTGTTTTTT.

The V gene is TRBV9, the J gene TRBJ2-4; 9 positions match TRBD1. The CDR3 sequence is 18 residues long. The V segment lost 0 bases and the J segment 2 bases; nucleotides outside the gene matches: 9. Germline V lookup: CDR1 SGDLS, CDR2 YYNGEE. The CDR3 DNA is TGTGCCAGCAGCGTAGGGGAGGGGACAGGGTTTACCAAAAACATTCAGTACTTC. Translating gives CASSVGEGTGFTKNIQYF.

V and J are TRBV2 and TRBJ2-7, with D tentatively TRBD2 (5 bases). CDR3 length: 14 amino acids. Germline values: CDR1 SNHLY, CDR2 FYNNEI. Deletions cut 4 bases from V and 5 bases from J, with 15 bases between. The CDR3 protein is CASSGGAIGNEQYF. CDR3 nucleotides: TGTGCCAGCAGTGGGGGAGCTATTGGGAACGAGCAGTACTTC.

The chain links TRBV12-5 to TRBJ2-7; tentatively, D is TRBD1 (5 bases). The CDR3 spans 15 residues. Between the trimmed V and J ends, which lost 4 bases and 1 base, there was a span of 14 bases. CDR1 is LGHNT and CDR2 is FRNRAP in the germline V gene. Here the CDR3 reads CASGSAGPLSYEQYF. As DNA, the CDR3 is TGTGCTAGTGGTTCTGCAGGGCCCCTTTCCTACGAGCAGTACTTC.

The rearrangement joins TRBV19 to TRBJ2-7, with 7 bases that match TRBD1. The CDR3 has 12 amino acids. Germline CDR1 and CDR2: LNHDA and SQIVND (reference sequence). The V segment lost 11 bases and the J segment 4 bases; nucleotides outside the gene matches: 8. The CDR3 protein is CASQGNGYEQYF. The CDR3 DNA reads TGTGCCTCACAGGGGAACGGGTACGAGCAGTACTTC.

The chain recombines TRBV4-3 with TRBJ2-5; 9 nucleotides line up with TRBD2. CDR1 LGHNA and CDR2 YSLEER come from the germline V gene. The CDR3 contains 17 residues. The J segment lost 0 bases and the V segment lost 4 bases, leaving 9 bases of the junction unmatched. This CDR3 is CASSPMLTSGYQETQYF. The CDR3 bases are TGCGCCAGCAGCCCGATGTTGACTAGCGGTTACCAAGAGACCCAGTACTTC.

This chain links TRBV18 with TRBJ1-4, with 7 bases matching TRBD1. Germline values: CDR1 KGHSH, CDR2 LQKENI. V lost 0 bases, J lost 7 bases, and 5 bases stayed unmatched. This CDR3 is 15 amino acids long. The CDR3 region is CASSPPTGSAEKLFF. The CDR3 nucleotides are TGTGCCAGCTCACCACCGACAGGGAGTGCTGAAAAACTGTTTTTT.

The chain is built from TRBV2 and TRBJ1-6; 8 bases match TRBD1. This CDR3 has 15 residues. The junction had 9 bases not matched to a gene; V was cut back by 7 bases and J by 7 bases. Germline-derived CDR1 and CDR2 are SNHLY and FYNNEI. The CDR3 spells CASTQGARGNSPLHF. The CDR3 DNA reads as TGTGCCAGCACCCAGGGGGCGCGGGGAAATTCACCCCTCCACTTT.

The genes are TRBV5-1 and TRBJ1-6; maybe TRBD1 (6 bases). Germline CDR1 and CDR2: SGHRS and YFSETQ. CDR3 length equals 14 residues. Trimming pared 0 bases from V and 8 bases from J, leaving 9 bases between. The CDR3 loop is CASSLDREYSPLHF. For the CDR3, the DNA is TGCGCCAGCAGCTTGGACAGGGAATATTCACCCCTCCACTTT. The variable domain in full, completed from reference TRBV5-1 and TRBJ1-6, reads KAGVTQTPRYLIKTRGQQVTLSCSPISGHRSVSWYQQTPGQGLQFLFEYFSETQRNKGNFPGRFSGRQFSNSRSEMNVSTLELGDSALYLCASSLDREYSPLHFGNGTRLTVT.

In its sample, this clone was seen once. The chain employs TRBV6-5 and TRBJ1-1; tentatively, D is TRBD1 (5 bases). Germline lookup yields CDR1 MNHEY and CDR2 SVGAGI. V lost 6 bases and J 5 bases, leaving 16 bases between the germline ends. The CDR3 loop spans 14 amino acids. This CDR3 reads CASSIIRGKTEAFF. The CDR3 DNA is TGTGCCAGCAGCATAATCCGGGGGAAGACTGAAGCTTTCTTT.

This chain connects TRBV27 to TRBJ1-2; perhaps TRBD1 as D (5 bases). CDR3 length: 15 amino acids. CDR1 and CDR2 (germline): MNHEY, SMNVEV (reference sequence). V was pared by 7 bases and J by 5 bases, with 20 bases between. The CDR3 loop reads CASKTLWGSNYGYTF. The DNA of the CDR3 is TGTGCCAGCAAAACCCTTTGGGGCAGCAATTATGGCTACACCTTC.

This clone was picked up one time. This chain uses TRBV20-1 with TRBJ2-1; D unclear. V lost 0 bases, J lost 11 bases, and 8 bases lay in between. The germline CDR1 and CDR2 sequences are DFQATT and SNEGSKA (reference sequence). CDR3 length: 11 amino acids. CDR3 sequence reads: CSARDLGKQFF. CDR3 DNA: TGCAGTGCTAGAGACTTAGGAAAGCAGTTCTTC.

The chain is built from TRBV7-2 and TRBJ1-2; maybe TRBD1 (6 bases). Trimming left V 5 bases short and J 2 bases short, with 15 bases between. The CDR3 runs 15 residues. Germline CDR1 is SGHTA and CDR2 is FQGNSA. CDR3 sequence: CASSTSQGLNYGYTF. In nucleotides, the CDR3 is TGTGCCAGCAGCACCAGTCAGGGGCTAAACTATGGCTACACCTTC.

The V gene is TRBV7-2, the J gene TRBJ1-1; TRBD1 might be the D (5 bases). The germline V gene encodes CDR1 SGHTA and CDR2 FQGNSA. Trimming left V 5 bases short and J 5 bases short, with 15 bases between. CDR3 size: 14 residues. The CDR3: CASSTRVRETEAFF. Written as DNA, the CDR3 is TGTGCCAGCAGCACCAGGGTACGAGAGACTGAAGCTTTCTTT.

The V and J genes are TRBV4-1 and TRBJ1-2, with 8 bases matching TRBD1. Germline V gene data show CDR1 as MGHRA and CDR2 as YSYEKL. J gave up 0 bases and V 4 bases, and 13 bases lay outside the gene matches. The CDR3 runs 18 residues. For the CDR3, the DNA is TGCGCCAGCAGCCGGACAGGGTTGCTAGTGTCTACTAACTATGGCTACACCTTC. This gives the protein CASSRTGLLVSTNYGYTF.

The V and J genes are TRBV19 and TRBJ1-3, with 7 nucleotides matching TRBD1. V shed 4 bases, J shed 2 bases, and the junction held 8 bases outside the gene matches. Germline assignment: CDR1 LNHDA and CDR2 SQIVND (reference sequence). This CDR3 region has 16 residues. For the CDR3, the DNA is TGTGCCAGTAGTACGCACAGGGGTGGACCTGGAAACACCATATATTTT. Protein product: CASSTHRGGPGNTIYF.

A few counts support this clone. The chain combines TRBV7-9 with TRBJ1-2; possibly TRBD1 for D (6 bases). The germline V and J ends were trimmed by 1 base and 7 bases, with 13 bases remaining between them. CDR3 size: 14 residues. Germline loops: CDR1 SEHNR, CDR2 FQNEAQ (reference sequence). CDR3 DNA: TGTGCCAGCAGCTTAGACAGGGCCCGAGGTGGCTACACCTTC. This gives the protein CASSLDRARGGYTF.

This sequence joins TRBV7-2 and TRBJ1-2; D is possibly TRBD1 (6 bases). The CDR3 contains 12 residues. Trimming took 11 bases from V and 0 from J, leaving 10 bases between them. Germline-derived CDR1 and CDR2 are SGHTA and FQGNSA. In DNA, the CDR3 is TGTGCCTCTGGACAGCCTAACTATGGCTACACCTTC. Translated, it gives CASGQPNYGYTF.

CDR3 in DNA: TGTGCCAGCAGCGTGAAATTGGGGACAGGAAAAATGAACACTGAAGCTTTCTTT. As protein: CASSVKLGTGKMNTEAFF. V and J are TRBV5-5 and TRBJ1-1, with 8 bases matching TRBD1. J gave up 0 bases and V 4 bases, and 14 bases lay outside the gene matches. The CDR3 runs to 18 residues. Per the germline V gene, CDR1 is SGHKS and CDR2 is YYEKEE (reference sequence).

J is TRBJ2-7 and V is TRBV5-1, with TRBD2 matching 11 bases. From germline, CDR1 is SGHRS and CDR2 YFSETQ. The CDR3 loop spans 16 amino acids. The J segment lost 4 bases and the V segment lost 0 bases, leaving 6 bases of the junction unmatched. CDR3 in amino acids: CASSLVLAGGPYEQYF. The CDR3 DNA reads as TGCGCCAGCAGCTTGGTGCTAGCGGGGGGACCTTACGAGCAGTACTTC.

This sequence joins TRBV5-1 and TRBJ1-4; no clear D gene. V lost 1 base to trimming and J lost 8 bases, with 6 bases between them. The CDR3 covers 12 residues. CDR1 is SGHRS and CDR2 is YFSETQ in the germline V gene. The CDR3 nucleotides are TGCGCCAGCAGCTTGAGCGGGGAAAAACTGTTTTTT. Translated: CASSLSGEKLFF.

V is TRBV7-9 and J is TRBJ2-1, with D possibly being TRBD1 or TRBD2 (6 bases each). CDR3 length: 16 residues. Trimming stripped 0 bases from V and 2 bases from J, with 11 bases between. CDR1 SEHNR and CDR2 FQNEAQ come from the germline V gene (reference sequence). The CDR3 region has the DNA TGTGCCAGCAGCTTAGCGCTGGGGGGCCCCTACAATGAGCAGTTCTTC. It codes for CASSLALGGPYNEQFF.